The next 13 T cell receptor beta chains were all read from a single sample in a study of blood T cell repertoires in COVID-19. Produced via immunoSEQ multiplex PCR; TCRdb's table is partial and in-frame only. The sample includes fewer than 250,000 clones, around four fifths of them seen just once. The sample comprised peripheral blood. These receptors all stem from a man aged 55 to 69 with COVID-19, enrolled during active disease.

The CDR3 DNA reads as TGCGCCAGCAGCCAAGAACCTAGTAGCGGGAGGGACAATGAGCAGTTCTTC. Translated: CASSQEPSSGRDNEQFF. The gene calls are TRBV4-1 and TRBJ2-1; 11 positions agree with TRBD2. The CDR3 totals 17 residues. V was clipped by 0 bases and J by 5 bases; unmatched bases: 6. Germline-derived CDR1 and CDR2 are MGHRA and YSYEKL.

V is TRBV7-2 and J is TRBJ1-2, with a tentative D call TRBD1 (6 bases). Germline V gives CDR1 SGHTA, CDR2 FQGNSA. This CDR3 spans 14 amino acids. Trimming shortened V by 6 bases and J by 3 bases, and 14 bases separated the two germline ends. CDR3: CASRDRLGDYGYTF. CDR3 in DNA: TGTGCCAGCAGAGACAGGTTAGGGGACTATGGCTACACCTTC.

The CDR3 DNA reads TGTGCCAGCATATCGGGAACAGGGGGCACTGAAGCTTTCTTT. Its translation: CASISGTGGTEAFF. The chain employs TRBV6-5 and TRBJ1-1; 8 nucleotides align to TRBD1. J gave up 4 bases and V 7 bases, and 8 bases lay outside the gene matches. Germline V gene data show CDR1 as MNHEY and CDR2 as SVGAGI. The CDR3 is 14 amino acids.

The rearrangement uses TRBV15 and TRBJ1-1, with a tentative D call TRBD1 (6 bases). CDR3 size: 12 residues. With 0 bases removed from V and 13 bases from J, the gap between germline ends came to 12 bases. Germline values: CDR1 LNHNV, CDR2 YYDKDF (reference sequence). The CDR3, as DNA: TGTGCCACCAGCAGAGATCGGGACACCCGTTTCTTT. Its protein product is CATSRDRDTRFF.

This clone has only one observation. The chain combines TRBV9 with TRBJ2-1; 11 bases align to TRBD2. This CDR3 comprises 17 residues. V lost 2 bases to trimming and J lost 7 bases; unmatched junction nucleotides: 11. The V gene's germline CDR1 is SGDLS and CDR2 YYNGEE. CDR3 bases: TGTGCCAGCAGCGTGGGGACTAGCGGTCTTGTAGGGAATGAGCAGTTCTTC. Residues: CASSVGTSGLVGNEQFF.

The J gene is TRBJ1-5, the V gene TRBV27; tentative D call: TRBD1 (5 bases). The CDR3 consists of 16 residues. Germline lookup yields CDR1 MNHEY and CDR2 SMNVEV (reference sequence). With 0 bases removed from V and 2 bases from J, the gap between germline ends came to 11 bases. The CDR3 sequence is CASSLSGVAGNQPQHF. The CDR3 region has the DNA TGTGCCAGCAGTTTATCAGGGGTCGCAGGCAATCAGCCCCAGCATTTT.

The rearrangement joins TRBV29-1 to TRBJ2-3, with D tentatively TRBD2 (6 bases). This CDR3 has 13 residues. The germline V gene encodes CDR1 SQVTM and CDR2 ANQGSEA. The V end was cut by 6 bases, the J end by 2 bases, with 12 bases between. DNA for the CDR3: TGCAGCGTGTTGCGGGAAAACACAGATACGCAGTATTTT. Amino acid sequence: CSVLRENTDTQYF.

This clone was counted a single time. The chain is built from TRBV6-1 and TRBJ2-5; 7 bases line up with TRBD1. J lost 5 bases, V lost 4 bases, and 13 bases had no gene match. This CDR3 spans 16 amino acids. Germline CDR1 reads MNHNS; CDR2 reads SASEGT. This CDR3 is CASSASGTAVLETQYF. CDR3 DNA: TGTGCCAGCAGTGCCTCCGGGACAGCCGTCCTGGAGACCCAGTACTTC.

V usage is TRBV6-2 or TRBV6-3 and J usage is TRBJ1-1, with D tentatively TRBD1 (6 bases). The V end was cut by 2 bases, the J end by 5 bases, with 21 bases between. This CDR3 contains 17 residues. The germline V gene encodes CDR1 MNHEY and CDR2 SVGEGT. The DNA for the CDR3 is TGTGCCAGCAGTTACAATGCGTGGGCGGGGGGCCGGACTGAAGCTTTCTTT. It specifies CASSYNAWAGGRTEAFF.

This chain uses TRBV28 with TRBJ2-7; 8 bases match TRBD1. This CDR3 is 15 amino acids long. Germline V gives CDR1 MDHEN, CDR2 SYDVKM. With 3 bases clipped from V and 6 bases from J, the junction kept 10 bases outside the gene matches. The CDR3 DNA follows: TGTGCCAGCAGTTTGCAGACAGGGGCTTTGAGCGAGCAGTACTTC. Protein sequence: CASSLQTGALSEQYF.

The chain employs TRBV2 and TRBJ1-2; 9 positions agree with TRBD1. This CDR3 contains 15 residues. The ends lost 5 bases at V and 5 bases at J; junction bases unmatched: 9. Per germline, CDR1 SNHLY and CDR2 FYNNEI. The CDR3 nucleotides are TGTGCCAGCAGTCCTAGACAGGGGGATTCGTATGGCTACACCTTC. Translation: CASSPRQGDSYGYTF.

The CDR3 DNA is TGTGCCAGCAGCTGGCGGCCGGGCACTGAAGCTTTCTTT. This translates into CASSWRPGTEAFF. The chain combines TRBV7-2 with TRBJ1-1; no clear D. Trimming removed 4 bases at V and 4 bases at J, with 10 bases between. The CDR3 contains 13 residues. Per germline, CDR1 SGHTA and CDR2 FQGNSA.

The rearrangement joins TRBV7-2 to TRBJ2-7; 7 nucleotides align to TRBD2. The V segment lost 4 bases and the J segment 5 bases; nucleotides outside the gene matches: 5. The CDR3 consists of 13 residues. The germline V gene has CDR1 SGHTA and CDR2 FQGNSA. The CDR3 sequence is CASSSAGVHEQYF. The CDR3 DNA follows: TGTGCCAGCAGCTCCGCGGGGGTCCACGAGCAGTACTTC.